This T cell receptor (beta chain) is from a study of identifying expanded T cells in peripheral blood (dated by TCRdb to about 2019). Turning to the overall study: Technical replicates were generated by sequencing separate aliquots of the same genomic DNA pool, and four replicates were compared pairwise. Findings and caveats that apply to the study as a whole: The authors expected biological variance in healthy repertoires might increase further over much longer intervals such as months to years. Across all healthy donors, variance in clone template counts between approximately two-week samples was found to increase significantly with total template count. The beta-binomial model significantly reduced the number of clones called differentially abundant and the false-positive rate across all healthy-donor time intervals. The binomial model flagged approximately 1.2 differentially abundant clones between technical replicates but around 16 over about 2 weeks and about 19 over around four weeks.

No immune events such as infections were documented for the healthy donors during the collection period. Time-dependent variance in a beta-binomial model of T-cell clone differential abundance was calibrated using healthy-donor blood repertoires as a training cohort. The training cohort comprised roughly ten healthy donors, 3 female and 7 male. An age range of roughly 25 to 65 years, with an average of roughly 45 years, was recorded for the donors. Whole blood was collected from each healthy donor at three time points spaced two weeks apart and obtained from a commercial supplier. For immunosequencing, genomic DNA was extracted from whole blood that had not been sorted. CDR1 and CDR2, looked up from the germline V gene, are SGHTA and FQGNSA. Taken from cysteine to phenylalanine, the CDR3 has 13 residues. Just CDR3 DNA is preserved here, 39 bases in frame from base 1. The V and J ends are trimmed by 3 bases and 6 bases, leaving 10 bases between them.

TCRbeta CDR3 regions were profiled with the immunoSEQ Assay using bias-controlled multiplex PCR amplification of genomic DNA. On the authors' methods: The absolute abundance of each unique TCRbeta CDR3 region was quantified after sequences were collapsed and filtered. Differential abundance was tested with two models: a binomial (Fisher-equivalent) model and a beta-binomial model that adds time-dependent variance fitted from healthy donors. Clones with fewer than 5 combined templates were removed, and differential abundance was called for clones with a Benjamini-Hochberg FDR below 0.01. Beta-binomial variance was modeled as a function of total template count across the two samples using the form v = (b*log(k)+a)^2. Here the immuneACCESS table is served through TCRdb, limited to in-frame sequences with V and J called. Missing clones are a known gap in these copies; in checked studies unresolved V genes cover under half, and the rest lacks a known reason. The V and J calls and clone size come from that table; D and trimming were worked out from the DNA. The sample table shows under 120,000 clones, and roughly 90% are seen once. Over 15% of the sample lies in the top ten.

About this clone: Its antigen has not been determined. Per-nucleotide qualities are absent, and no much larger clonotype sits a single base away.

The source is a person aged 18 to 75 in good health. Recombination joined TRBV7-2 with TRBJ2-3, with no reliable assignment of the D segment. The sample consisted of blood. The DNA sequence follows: TGTGCCAGCAGCTTTACCCCCCGGGATACGCAGTATTTT. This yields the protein CASSFTPRDTQYF.